This T cell receptor beta chain comes out of a study of shared clonotypes between healthy human individuals. On this clone: Its antigen remains unidentified. Other nucleotide sequences from this sample produce the same CDR3.

Genomic DNA (from each subset) was split evenly across several immunoSEQ plates. Clones were read by immunoSEQ multiplex PCR, and TCRdb kept only the in-frame ones, dropping some. The table records some 2 million clones, 90% to 95% of them present only once. CD4+ cells were split into CD45RA+ naive and CD45RA-negative memory subsets. Trimming removed 4 bases from V and 8 bases from J, with 11 bases in between. The germline CDR1 and CDR2 sequences are WNHNN and SYGVQD (reference sequence). The CDR3 has 13 residues. Overall study results and limits: Relative to memory subsets, naive subsets generally showed larger estimated richness. Only blood was sampled; tissue repertoires likely differ.

What was sequenced was naive CD4+ T cells sorted from blood. Subset indicated: CD45RA+ positively selected. This clonotype was sampled from a man between 18 and 35 years old in good health. The V gene is TRBV10-1, the J gene TRBJ1-4; D not resolved. The CDR3: CASSAGLREKLFF. DNA of the CDR3: TGCGCCAGCAGTGCGGGTCTGCGGGAAAAACTGTTTTTT.